This T cell receptor (beta chain) was recovered during a study of T cells after yellow fever vaccination (dated by TCRdb to between 2018 and 2021). Describing the broader study: The SMART-Seq v4 Ultra Low Input RNA kit was used to prepare libraries from fractions with low cell numbers. To track T-cell clones before and after primary and booster YFV17D yellow fever vaccination, bulk TCR alpha and beta repertoires were sequenced longitudinally. The cohort comprised two healthy male donors, one aged 18 to 30 and one aged 30 to 40 years. Blood was drawn at multiple timepoints before and after primary and secondary immunization, with bulk PBMC replicates and cell subsets isolated. Broader findings and caveats from the paper: Computational filtering was required because FACS-sorted repertoires could contain abundant contaminating clonotypes from the bulk population. Compared with the primary T-cell response, the secondary T-cell response was faster but weaker, reaching its peak on day 5 rather than on day 15. A small share of clonotypes was detected in both CD4 and CD8 compartments, with the overlap likely arising from convergent recombination. Most clones expanded after primary vaccination (almost 98% of CD4 and roughly 90% of CD8) were re-detected after the booster, suggesting that broad memory maintenance occurred. The study included only two donors, which limits how far the findings can be generalized.

This sample's treatment or condition label indicates: live attenuated yellow fever vaccine strain. A standard Ficoll-Paque protocol was used to isolate PBMCs from peripheral blood. Dynabeads CD4 and CD8 positive selection kits were used to isolate CD4 and CD8 T-cell fractions. RNA was extracted with TriZol from bulk PBMCs, CD4 and CD8 fractions, and dextramer-positive and dextramer-negative fractions. Synthesis of TCR cDNA relied on 5'RACE template switching, a step that introduced a universal primer site along with unique molecular identifiers. Priming of cDNA synthesis was performed from both the TCR alpha and TCR beta constant segments. Library amplification used two PCR steps, and the second PCR step added sample barcodes and sequencing adapters. Sequencing of libraries was performed on Illumina HiSeq 2500 (2x100 bp) or NovaSeq (2x150 bp). In the original analysis: Reads were demultiplexed and collapsed into UMI consensus sequences with MIGEC, and V(D)J alignment was performed with MiXCR. Clonotypes responding to the vaccine were identified with edgeR on replicate PBMC samples, with the criteria of FDR below 0.01 and a log2 fold change above 5 up to day 15. Each bulk clonotype received a CD4 or CD8 identity based on whether the sequenced CD4 or CD8 repertoire contained that clonotype at higher abundance. TCRdb handled the public reads itself, with Q25 trimming in fastp and clone calling in MiXCR, and kept productive beta chains. Entries are consolidated by CDR3 protein sequence, retaining the most common genes and DNA. TCRdb, not the original authors, processed these V and J calls. The sample includes some 160,000 distinct CDR3 sequences, with 6% to 7.5% observed a single time. The ten most abundant clones make up about 2.5% of the sample.

The table lists this clonotype with many counts. Its specific antigen is unknown. Per-base quality was not reported, and no clone a single base away is much larger than it. V ends up 8 bases short and J 2 bases short, with an unmatched junction base count of 5. Spanning cysteine to phenylalanine, the CDR3 consists of 14 amino acids. Only the CDR3 DNA stays, 42 bases, in frame from base 1. The germline V gene sets CDR1 to KGHSH and CDR2 to LQKENI. The chain joins TRBV18 to TRBJ2-3; 9 nucleotides in the junction match TRBD1. The receptor was isolated from a man aged 18 to 29 who received the YFV17D yellow fever vaccine. The sample was CD4+ T cells sorted from PBMCs, taken less than 6 days after the first yellow fever vaccination. At the DNA level, the sequence is TGTGCCAGCGCAGGACAGGGGATCACAGATACGCAGTATTTT. Translated, this is CASAGQGITDTQYF.